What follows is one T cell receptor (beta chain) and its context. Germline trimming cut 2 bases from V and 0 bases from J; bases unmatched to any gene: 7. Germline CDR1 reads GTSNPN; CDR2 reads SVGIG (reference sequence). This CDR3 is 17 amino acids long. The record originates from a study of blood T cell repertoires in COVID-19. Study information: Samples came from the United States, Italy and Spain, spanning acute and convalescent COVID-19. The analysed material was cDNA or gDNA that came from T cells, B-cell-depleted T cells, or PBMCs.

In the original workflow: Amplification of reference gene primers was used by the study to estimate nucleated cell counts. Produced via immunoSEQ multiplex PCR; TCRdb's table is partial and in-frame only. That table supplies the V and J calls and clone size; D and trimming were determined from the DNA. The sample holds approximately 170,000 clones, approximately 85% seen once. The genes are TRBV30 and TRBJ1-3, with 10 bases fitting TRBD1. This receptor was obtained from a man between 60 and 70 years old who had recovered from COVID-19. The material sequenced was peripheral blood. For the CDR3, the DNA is TGTGCCTGGAGTTCGGGACAGGGGCTACTCTCTGGAAACACCATATATTTT. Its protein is CAWSSGQGLLSGNTIYF. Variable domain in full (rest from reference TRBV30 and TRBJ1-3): SQTIHQWPATLVQPVGSPLSLECTVEGTSNPNLYWYRQAAGRGLQLLFYSVGIGQISSEVPQNLSASRPQDRQFILSSKKLLLSDSGFYLCAWSSGQGLLSGNTIYFGEGSWLTVV.